This TCR beta chain was profiled in a study of OX40 agonist ivuxolimab in advanced cancers. Overall study: Mean age 60 years, range about 23 to 79; about 85% male. Under the entry rules, prior anti-PD-1, anti-PD-L1 or anti-CTLA-4 therapy was allowed, and roughly 41% had some. Study-wide results and caveats: Averaged across samples, CD8+ T cells carried more expanded clones than CD4+ did.

As concerns this clone: Its antigen is as yet unknown.

Some clones are missing from TCRdb's copy, which holds only in-frame ones; the method was immunoSEQ multiplex PCR. The repertoire holds roughly 100,000 clones, with 70% to 85% as singletons. This receptor was obtained from an adult with an advanced solid tumor such as melanoma, head and neck, liver or kidney cancer. Specimen: CD4+ or CD8+ T cells sorted from blood, collected in a trial of the OX40 agonist ivuxolimab.

The CDR3 spells CSGRQGTTEAFF. The CDR3 DNA reads TGCAGCGGCCGTCAGGGTACTACTGAAGCTTTCTTT. This chain joins TRBV29-1 and TRBJ1-1; D may be TRBD1 (5 bases). Germline lookup yields CDR1 SQVTM and CDR2 ANQGSEA. This CDR3 comprises 12 residues. The V end was cut by 7 bases, the J end by 5 bases, with 14 bases between. Combining the CDR3 with reference TRBV29-1 and TRBJ1-1 gives the whole variable domain SAVISQKPSRDICQRGTSLTIQCQVDSQVTMMFWYRQQPGQSLTLIATANQGSEATYESGFVIDKFPISRPNLTFSTLTVSNMSPEDSSIYLCSGRQGTTEAFFGQGTRLTVV.